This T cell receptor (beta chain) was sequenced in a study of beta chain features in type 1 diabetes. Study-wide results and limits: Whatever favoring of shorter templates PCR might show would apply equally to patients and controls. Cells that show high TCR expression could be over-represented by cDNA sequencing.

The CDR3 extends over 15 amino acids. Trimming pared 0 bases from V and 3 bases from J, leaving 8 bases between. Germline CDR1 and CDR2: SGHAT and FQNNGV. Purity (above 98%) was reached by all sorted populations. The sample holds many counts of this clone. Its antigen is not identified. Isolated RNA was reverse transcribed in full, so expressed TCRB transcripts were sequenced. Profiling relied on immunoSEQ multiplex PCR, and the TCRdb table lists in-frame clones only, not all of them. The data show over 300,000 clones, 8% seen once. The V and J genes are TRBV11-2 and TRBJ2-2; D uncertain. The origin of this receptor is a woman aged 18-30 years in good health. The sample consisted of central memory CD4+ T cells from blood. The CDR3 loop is CASSLDHRYTGELFF. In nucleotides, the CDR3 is TGTGCCAGCAGCTTAGATCATAGGTACACCGGGGAGCTGTTTTTT. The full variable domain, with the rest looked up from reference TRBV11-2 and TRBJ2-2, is EAGVAQSPRYKIIEKRQSVAFWCNPISGHATLYWYQQILGQGPKLLIQFQNNGVVDDSQLPKDRFSAERLKGVDSTLKIQPAKLEDSAVYLCASSLDHRYTGELFFGEGSRLTVL.